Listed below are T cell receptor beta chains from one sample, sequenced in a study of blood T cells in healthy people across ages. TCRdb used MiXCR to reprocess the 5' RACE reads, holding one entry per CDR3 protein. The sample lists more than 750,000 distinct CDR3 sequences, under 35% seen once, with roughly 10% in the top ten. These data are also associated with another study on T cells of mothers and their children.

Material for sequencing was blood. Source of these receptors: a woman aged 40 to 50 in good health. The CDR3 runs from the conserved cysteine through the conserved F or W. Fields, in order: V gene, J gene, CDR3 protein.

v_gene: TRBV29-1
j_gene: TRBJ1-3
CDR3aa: CSVLGQSSGNTIYF

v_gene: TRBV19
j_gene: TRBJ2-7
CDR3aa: CASSTGRGTYEQYF

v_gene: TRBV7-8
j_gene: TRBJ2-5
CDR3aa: CASSLGTGGAGETQYF

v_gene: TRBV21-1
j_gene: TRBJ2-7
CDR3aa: CASTPSPGDSYEQYF

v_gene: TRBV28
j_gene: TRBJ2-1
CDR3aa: CASSWEGGPNEQFF

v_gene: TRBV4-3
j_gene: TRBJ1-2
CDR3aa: CASSQTGEDRYTF

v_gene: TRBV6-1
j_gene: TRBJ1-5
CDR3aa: CASSTGQGRSNSNQPQHF

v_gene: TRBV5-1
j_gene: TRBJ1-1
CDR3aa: CASRTDRSEAFF

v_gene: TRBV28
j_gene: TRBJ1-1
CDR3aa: CASSSGGRIPEAFF

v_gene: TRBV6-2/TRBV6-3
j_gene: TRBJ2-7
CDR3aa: CASRTSGGTYEQYF

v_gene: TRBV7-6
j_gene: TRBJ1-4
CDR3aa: CASSLGTGDEKLFF

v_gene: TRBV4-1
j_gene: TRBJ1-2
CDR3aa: CASSPYPGGRGDGYTF

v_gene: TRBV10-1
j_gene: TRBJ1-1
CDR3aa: CASPWDRRATNTEAFF

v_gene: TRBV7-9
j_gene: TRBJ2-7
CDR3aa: CASSSPPWGQGIYEQYF

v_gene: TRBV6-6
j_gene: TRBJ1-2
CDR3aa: CASSYKGDSSYGYTF

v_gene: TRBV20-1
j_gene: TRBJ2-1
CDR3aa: CSAIGDRGSTDEQFF

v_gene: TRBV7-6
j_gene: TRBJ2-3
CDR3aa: CASSSVPSGTDTQYF

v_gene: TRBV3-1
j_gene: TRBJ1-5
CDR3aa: CASSQVIGDQPQHF